The source of this T cell receptor beta chain is a study of ipilimumab plus nivolumab after autologous stem cell transplantation. Profiled with immunoSEQ multiplex PCR; TCRdb holds only in-frame clones, not every one. Of roughly 20,000 clones in the sample, over 70% were seen once. Starting 14 to 28 days after autologous transplant, ipilimumab 1 mg/kg was given. Dosing: nivolumab 3 mg/kg IV, weeks 1, 4, 7, 10, then every two weeks to week 26. CDR1 is MDHEN and CDR2 is SYDVKM in the germline V gene. This CDR3 has 15 residues. V gave up 5 bases and J gave up 8 bases, with 16 bases separating them. The origin of this receptor is a male donor with diffuse large B-cell lymphoma. The V gene is TRBV28, the J gene TRBJ1-6; maybe TRBD1 (5 bases). The sequencing here drew on PBMCs, taken in a trial of ipilimumab plus nivolumab as post-transplant consolidation. The CDR3 here is CASSTPGRADSPLHF. The CDR3 nucleotides are TGTGCCAGCAGTACCCCAGGGAGAGCGGATTCACCCCTCCACTTT.